The 20 T cell receptor beta chains below were found in one sample sequenced in a study of shared clonotypes between healthy human individuals. Profiling relied on immunoSEQ multiplex PCR, and the TCRdb table lists in-frame clones only, not all of them. The sample includes about 2.4 million clones, 93% of them seen just once. Source material: naive CD4+ T cells from PBMCs. Subset noted: CD45RA+ positively selected. The receptors here all came from a man younger than 30 in good health. Some clones in this sample may be carry-over from other donors' samples.

Concerning this clone itself: The sample holds other DNA sequences that translate to the same CDR3. For the CDR3, the DNA is TGTGCCAGCTCACCCGACAGACACTACGAGCAGTACTTC. Protein product: CASSPDRHYEQYF. The chain is built from TRBV18 and TRBJ2-7; the D gene is possibly TRBD1 (5 bases). V was clipped by 3 bases and J by 3 bases, with 9 bases between them. Germline values: CDR1 KGHSH, CDR2 LQKENI. The CDR3 sequence is 13 residues long.

The rearrangement joins TRBV7-2 to TRBJ1-1; TRBD1 aligns across 8 bases. CDR3 size: 15 residues. Germline V gene data show CDR1 as SGHTA and CDR2 as FQGNSA. Trimming removed 3 bases from V and 5 bases from J; junction bases left unmatched: 8. The CDR3 loop is CASSFAGGAGTEAFF. CDR3 sequence (DNA): TGTGCCAGCAGCTTCGCAGGGGGCGCGGGAACTGAAGCTTTCTTT.

Turning to this clone: The sample has other DNA sequences that encode this CDR3 too. The chain recombines TRBV2 with TRBJ2-1, with unresolved D. Trimming shortened V by 5 bases and J by 4 bases, and 3 bases separated the two germline ends. The germline CDR1 and CDR2 sequences are SNHLY and FYNNEI. This CDR3 spans 11 amino acids. CDR3 DNA: TGTGCCAGCAGTCAGTACAATGAGCAGTTCTTC. Translation: CASSQYNEQFF.

J is TRBJ2-1 and V is TRBV9; D is possibly TRBD1 (6 bases). Trimming left V 0 bases short and J 12 bases short, with 10 bases between. Germline-derived CDR1 and CDR2 are SGDLS and YYNGEE. The CDR3 is 12 residues long. The CDR3 DNA sequence: TGTGCCAGCAGCGTAGAAGGGGGAAGGCAGTTCTTC. It specifies CASSVEGGRQFF.

The chain joins TRBV19 to TRBJ2-1, with D maybe TRBD2 (6 bases). Trimming removed 7 bases at V and 1 base at J, with 17 bases between. The germline gives CDR1 LNHDA, CDR2 SQIVND (reference sequence). This CDR3 has 16 residues. The CDR3 coding sequence is TGTGCCAGTACGCGCGGGGCGAGCAAATCCTACAATGAGCAGTTCTTC. Its translation is CASTRGASKSYNEQFF.

This chain uses TRBV2 with TRBJ1-1; D may be TRBD1 (6 bases). There are 13 residues in the CDR3. V dropped 7 bases and J dropped 1 base, with 10 bases sitting between them. Germline CDR1 and CDR2: SNHLY and FYNNEI. This chain's CDR3 is CASTLQGNTEAFF. The CDR3 coding sequence is TGTGCCAGCACTCTACAGGGGAACACTGAAGCTTTCTTT.

There are a few counts of this clone. The chain is built from TRBV7-9 and TRBJ2-2; 10 nucleotides align to TRBD1. J lost 2 bases, V lost 7 bases, and 10 bases had no gene match. This CDR3 spans 17 amino acids. Looked up from germline, CDR1 is SEHNR and CDR2 is FQNEAQ (reference sequence). The CDR3 sequence: CASTGWGQGINTGELFF. The CDR3 DNA sequence: TGTGCCAGCACGGGCTGGGGACAGGGGATTAACACCGGGGAGCTGTTTTTT. Together with reference TRBV7-9 and TRBJ2-2, the CDR3 gives the full variable domain: DTGVSQNPRHKITKRGQNVTFRCDPISEHNRLYWYRQTLGQGPEFLTYFQNEAQLEKSRLLSDRFSAERPKGSFSTLEIQRTEQGDSAMYLCASTGWGQGINTGELFFGEGSRLTVL.

About this clone: The same CDR3 also results from other DNA sequences found in this sample. The V call is TRBV28, the J call TRBJ1-5; a possible D gene is TRBD1 (6 bases). CDR1 is MDHEN and CDR2 is SYDVKM in the germline V gene. The CDR3 contains 14 residues. Trimming cost V 2 bases and J 7 bases, with 12 bases left between them. The CDR3 coding sequence is TGTGCCAGCAGTTTACGGGGGGCTGGACAGCCCCAGCATTTT. Its protein is CASSLRGAGQPQHF.

The chain recombines TRBV11-2 with TRBJ2-6, with D perhaps matching TRBD1 (5 bases). Trimming left V 0 bases short and J 0 bases short, with 15 bases between. Germline V CDR1 and CDR2: SGHAT, FQNNGV. The CDR3 consists of 19 residues. CDR3 nucleotides: TGTGCCAGCAGCTTAGAGGGGCGGCGGACAAGCTCTGGGGCCAACGTCCTGACTTTC. It encodes CASSLEGRRTSSGANVLTF.

The J gene is TRBJ2-7, the V gene TRBV9, with D maybe TRBD2 (6 bases). With 4 bases removed from V and 0 bases from J, the gap between germline ends came to 20 bases. The germline V gene encodes CDR1 SGDLS and CDR2 YYNGEE. This CDR3 region has 17 residues. CDR3 protein: CASSPDRLRDFSYEQYF. CDR3 DNA sequence: TGTGCCAGCAGCCCTGACAGATTACGGGACTTCTCCTACGAGCAGTACTTC.

Only a few counts were recorded for this clone. The CDR3 sequence is CASSPNLTGGRDEQYF. The CDR3 DNA sequence: TGTGCCAGCAGCCCGAATCTCACGGGAGGGCGGGACGAGCAGTACTTC. The chain recombines TRBV7-2 with TRBJ2-7; 8 bases are a match to TRBD2. V lost 5 bases, J lost 5 bases, and 14 bases stayed unmatched. The CDR3 runs to 16 residues. Germline CDR1 SGHTA, CDR2 FQGNSA.

This clone was counted once. One junction end disagrees with the germline gene, perhaps due to a read error. V and J are TRBV28 and TRBJ1-4; 8 positions match TRBD1. The V gene's germline CDR1 is MDHEN and CDR2 SYDVKM. The CDR3 is 13 amino acids. As DNA, the CDR3 is TGTGCCAGCAGTTTATCCCAATCCCAGGGGGCAGTCTTT. Protein: CASSLSQSQGAVF.

This clone has just one count. V is TRBV19 and J is TRBJ1-4; no clear D gene. Germline CDR1 and CDR2: LNHDA and SQIVND (reference sequence). Trimming left V 3 bases short and J 5 bases short, with 10 bases between. CDR3 size: 14 residues. The CDR3 is CASSIGRSNEKLFF. CDR3 bases: TGTGCCAGTAGTATTGGTCGGTCAAATGAAAAACTGTTTTTT.

The chain has TRBV6-1 and TRBJ2-7; D not certain. In germline, CDR1 is MNHNS, CDR2 SASEGT. Between the trimmed V and J ends, which lost 5 bases and 3 bases, there was a span of 11 bases. This CDR3 contains 13 residues. CDR3 DNA sequence: TGTGCCAGCAGTTTCGGTGGGAACTACGAGCAGTACTTC. Residues: CASSFGGNYEQYF.

The chain recombines TRBV27 with TRBJ2-1, with D possibly matching TRBD2 (7 bases). CDR3 length: 16 amino acids. Trimming stripped 6 bases from V and 0 bases from J, with 15 bases between. Germline V gene lookup returns CDR1 MNHEY and CDR2 SMNVEV (reference sequence). This CDR3 is CASRSPGGPSYNEQFF. The DNA for the CDR3 is TGTGCCAGCAGGTCCCCCGGGGGGCCCTCCTACAATGAGCAGTTCTTC.

J is TRBJ1-4 and V is TRBV18; 8 bases align to TRBD1. With V trimmed by 2 bases and J by 7 bases, 9 bases remained unmatched. The CDR3 spans 16 residues. Germline lookup yields CDR1 KGHSH and CDR2 LQKENI. In DNA form, the CDR3 reads TGTGCCAGCTCACCAACTACAGGGGGTCAGGCTGAAAAACTGTTTTTT. Translating gives CASSPTTGGQAEKLFF.

This chain links TRBV7-2 with TRBJ2-1; a weak D match, TRBD2 (6 bases). The CDR3 spans 14 residues. The V end lost 5 bases, the J end lost 9 bases, and 17 bases lay between the germline ends. Per germline, CDR1 SGHTA and CDR2 FQGNSA. For the CDR3, the DNA is TGTGCCAGCAGCCCTCGGACTAACCTCGGTGAGCAGTTCTTC. Protein sequence: CASSPRTNLGEQFF.

J is TRBJ2-6 and V is TRBV7-9, with D unclear. The germline CDR1 and CDR2 sequences are SEHNR and FQNEAQ (reference sequence). CDR3 length: 15 amino acids. Trimming shortened V by 1 base and J by 0 bases, and 4 bases separated the two germline ends. CDR3 bases: TGTGCCAGCAGCTTAGAGGGCTCTGGGGCCAACGTCCTGACTTTC. Translated: CASSLEGSGANVLTF.

The rearrangement uses TRBV10-3 and TRBJ2-7; the match to TRBD1 covers 11 bases. CDR3 length: 15 amino acids. V lost 7 bases to trimming and J lost 3 bases; unmatched junction nucleotides: 8. In germline, CDR1 is ENHRY, CDR2 SYGVKD. CDR3 nucleotides: TGTGCCATCACCGAGGGACAGGGGGTAGGCTACGAGCAGTACTTC. This gives the protein CAITEGQGVGYEQYF.

The rearrangement uses TRBV28 and TRBJ2-7; 7 bases line up with TRBD1. Germline V gives CDR1 MDHEN, CDR2 SYDVKM. V lost 6 bases, J lost 0 bases, and 8 bases stayed unmatched. The CDR3 is 15 amino acids. The CDR3 nucleotides read TGTGCCAGCAGAACAGGGGTATTGGGCTCCTACGAGCAGTACTTC. This gives the protein CASRTGVLGSYEQYF.